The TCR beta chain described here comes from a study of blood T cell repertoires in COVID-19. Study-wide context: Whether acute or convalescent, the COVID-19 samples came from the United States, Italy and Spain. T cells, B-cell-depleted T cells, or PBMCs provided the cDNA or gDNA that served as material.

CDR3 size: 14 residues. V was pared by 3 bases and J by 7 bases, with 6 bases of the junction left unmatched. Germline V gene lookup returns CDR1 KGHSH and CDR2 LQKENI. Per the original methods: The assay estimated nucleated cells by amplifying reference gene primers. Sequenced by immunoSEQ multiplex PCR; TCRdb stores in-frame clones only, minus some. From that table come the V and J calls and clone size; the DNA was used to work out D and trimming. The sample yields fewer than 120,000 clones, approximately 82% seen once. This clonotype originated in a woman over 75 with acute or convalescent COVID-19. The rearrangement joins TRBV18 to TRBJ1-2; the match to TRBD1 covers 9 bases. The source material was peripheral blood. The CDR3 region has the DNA TGTGCCAGCTCACCGGCCGGGACAGGGAGTGGCTACACCTTC. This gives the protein CASSPAGTGSGYTF. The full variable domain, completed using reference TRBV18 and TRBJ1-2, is NAGVMQNPRHLVRRRGQEARLRCSPMKGHSHVYWYRQLPEEGLKFMVYLQKENIIDESGMPKERFSAEFPKEGPSILRIQQVVRGDSAAYFCASSPAGTGSGYTFGSGTRLTVV.